Included here is one T cell receptor (beta chain) sequence, with context. Produced via immunoSEQ multiplex PCR; TCRdb's table is partial and in-frame only. Altogether tens of thousands of clones are present, around 95% being singletons, with the ten largest covering approximately 2.4%. This sample is drawn from a study of control samples from healthy donors and cancer patients. Per germline, CDR1 MGHRA and CDR2 YSYEKL. V dropped 1 base and J dropped 2 bases, with 11 bases sitting between them. CDR3 length: 15 residues. The sample was blood. The V and J genes are TRBV4-1 and TRBJ1-2; D may be TRBD1 (6 bases). This sequence was found in a man in his thirties or forties in good health. DNA of the CDR3: TGCGCCAGCAGCCAAGGTACAGGGACCAACTATGGCTACACCTTC. Translating gives CASSQGTGTNYGYTF.